This T cell receptor (beta chain) was retrieved from a study of Ad26.COV2.S vaccination and SARS-CoV-2 variants. This clone was seen only once. The junction departs from germline at one end; a sequencing error may be responsible. Libraries were prepared by immunoSEQ multiplex PCR; TCRdb keeps only in-frame clonotypes and omits some of them. The repertoire includes 100,000 or so clones, around 80% of them detected once, and 17% sits in the top ten. The source was peripheral blood, collected after recovery from COVID-19. This sequence was found in a human donor who had recovered from COVID-19.

Written as DNA, the CDR3 is TGTGCCGGCAGCTTGGGCCAAGAGAGATACGAGCAGTACTTC. Protein product: CAGSLGQERYEQYF. The chain joins TRBV2 to TRBJ2-7; the D is unclear. The CDR3 sequence is 14 residues long. CDR1 and CDR2 from the germline V gene are SNHLY and FYNNEI.